This T cell receptor beta chain was retrieved from a study of cytomegalovirus exposure and HLA in healthy donors. This clone has just a few counts. A multiplex PCR was run with 60 Vbeta primers and 13 Jbeta primers. Produced via immunoSEQ multiplex PCR; TCRdb's table is partial and in-frame only. Altogether around 140,000 clones are present, approximately 80% being singletons, with the ten largest covering 1.5%. The CDR3 is 14 amino acids. The germline CDR1 and CDR2 sequences are SEHNR and FQNEAQ (reference sequence). V lost 4 bases, J lost 2 bases, and 10 bases lay in between. The chain has TRBV7-9 and TRBJ2-3; possibly TRBD2 for D (5 bases). The sample was PBMCs. The source of this sequence is a woman aged 18-29 years in good health and CMV-seronegative. CDR3 protein: CASSYTLATDTQYF. The CDR3 bases are TGTGCCAGCAGCTACACCCTAGCCACAGATACGCAGTATTTT.